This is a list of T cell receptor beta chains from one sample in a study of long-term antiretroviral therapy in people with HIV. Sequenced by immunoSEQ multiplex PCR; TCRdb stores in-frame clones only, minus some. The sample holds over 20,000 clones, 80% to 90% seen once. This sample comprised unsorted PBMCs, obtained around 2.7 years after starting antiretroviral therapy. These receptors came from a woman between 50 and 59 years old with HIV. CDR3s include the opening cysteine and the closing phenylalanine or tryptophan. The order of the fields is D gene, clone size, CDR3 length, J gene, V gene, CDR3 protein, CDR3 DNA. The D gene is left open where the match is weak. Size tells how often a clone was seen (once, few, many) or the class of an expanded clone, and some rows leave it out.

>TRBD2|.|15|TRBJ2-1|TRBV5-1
CASSISGTRYNEQFF
TGCGCCAGCTCGATTTCCGGGACTAGATACAATGAGCAGTTCTTC
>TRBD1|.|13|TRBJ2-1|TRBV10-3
CAIRDRVDNEQFF
TGTGCCATCAGGGACAGGGTGGACAATGAGCAGTTCTTC
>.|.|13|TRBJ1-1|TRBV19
CASTLQGAAEAFF
TGTGCCAGTACCCTACAGGGTGCGGCTGAAGCTTTCTTT
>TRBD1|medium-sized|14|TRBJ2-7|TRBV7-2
CASSSGTGRYEQYF
TGTGCCAGCAGCTCCGGGACAGGGCGATACGAGCAGTACTTC
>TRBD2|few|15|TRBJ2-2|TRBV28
CASSWRLAGDGELFF
TGTGCCAGCAGTTGGCGACTAGCGGGAGACGGGGAGCTGTTTTTT
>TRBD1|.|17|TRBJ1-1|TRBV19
CASSMWAGGAEATEAFF
TGTGCCAGTAGTATGTGGGCAGGGGGCGCGGAGGCGACTGAAGCTTTCTTT
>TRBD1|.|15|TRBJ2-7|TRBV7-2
CASSGGGTGAYEQYF
TGTGCCAGCAGCGGAGGGGGGACAGGTGCCTACGAGCAGTACTTC
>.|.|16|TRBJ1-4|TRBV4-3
CASSQDSRGVWEKLFF
TGCGCCAGCAGCCAAGATAGCCGAGGGGTTTGGGAAAAACTGTTTTTT
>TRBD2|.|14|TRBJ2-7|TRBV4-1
CASSPLGGFHEQYF
TGCGCCAGCAGCCCCCTCGGGGGGTTCCACGAGCAGTACTTC
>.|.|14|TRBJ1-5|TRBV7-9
CASSNDRNNQPQHF
TGTGCCAGCAGTAATGACAGGAACAATCAGCCCCAGCATTTT